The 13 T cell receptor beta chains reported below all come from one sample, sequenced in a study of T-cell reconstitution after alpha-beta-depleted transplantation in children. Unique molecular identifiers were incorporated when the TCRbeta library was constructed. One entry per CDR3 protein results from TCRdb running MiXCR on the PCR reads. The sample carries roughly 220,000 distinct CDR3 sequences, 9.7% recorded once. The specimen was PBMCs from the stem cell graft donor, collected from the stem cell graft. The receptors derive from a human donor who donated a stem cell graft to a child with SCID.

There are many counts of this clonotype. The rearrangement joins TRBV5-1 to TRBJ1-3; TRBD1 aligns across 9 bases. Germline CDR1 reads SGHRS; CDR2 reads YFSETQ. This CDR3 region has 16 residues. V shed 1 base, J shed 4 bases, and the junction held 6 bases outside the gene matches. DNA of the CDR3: TGCGCCAGCAGCTTGTTACAGGGGGCCTCAGGAAACACCATATATTTT. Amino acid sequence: CASSLLQGASGNTIYF.

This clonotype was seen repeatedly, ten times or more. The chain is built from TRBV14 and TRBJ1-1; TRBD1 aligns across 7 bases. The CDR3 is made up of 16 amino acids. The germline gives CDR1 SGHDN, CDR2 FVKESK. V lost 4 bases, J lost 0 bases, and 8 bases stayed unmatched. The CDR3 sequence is CASSRDGGTVNTEAFF. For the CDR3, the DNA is TGTGCCAGCAGCCGAGATGGCGGGACAGTGAACACTGAAGCTTTCTTT.

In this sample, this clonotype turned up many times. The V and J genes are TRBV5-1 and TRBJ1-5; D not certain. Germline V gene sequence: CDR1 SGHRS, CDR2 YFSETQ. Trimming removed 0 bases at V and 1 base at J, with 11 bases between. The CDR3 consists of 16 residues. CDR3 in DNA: TGCGCCAGCAGCTTGGGCCCTTCGACGAGCAATCAGCCCCAGCATTTT. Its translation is CASSLGPSTSNQPQHF.

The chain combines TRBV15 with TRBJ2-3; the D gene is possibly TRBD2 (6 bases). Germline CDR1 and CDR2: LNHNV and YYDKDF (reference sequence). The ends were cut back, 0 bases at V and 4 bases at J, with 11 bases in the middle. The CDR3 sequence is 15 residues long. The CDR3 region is CATSREWRGADTQYF. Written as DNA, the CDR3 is TGTGCCACCAGCAGAGAATGGCGGGGCGCAGATACGCAGTATTTT. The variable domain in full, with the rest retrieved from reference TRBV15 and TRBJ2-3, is DAMVIQNPRYQVTQFGKPVTLSCSQTLNHNVMYWYQQKSSQAPKLLFHYYDKDFNNEADTPDNFQSRRPNTSFCFLDIRSPGLGDTAMYLCATSREWRGADTQYFGPGTRLTVL.

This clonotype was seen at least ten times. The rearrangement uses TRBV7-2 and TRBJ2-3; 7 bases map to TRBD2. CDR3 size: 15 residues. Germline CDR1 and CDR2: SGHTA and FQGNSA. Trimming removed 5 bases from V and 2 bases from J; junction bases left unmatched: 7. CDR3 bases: TGTGCCAGCAGCCAAGAGCGGGGCTTCACAGATACGCAGTATTTT. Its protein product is CASSQERGFTDTQYF.

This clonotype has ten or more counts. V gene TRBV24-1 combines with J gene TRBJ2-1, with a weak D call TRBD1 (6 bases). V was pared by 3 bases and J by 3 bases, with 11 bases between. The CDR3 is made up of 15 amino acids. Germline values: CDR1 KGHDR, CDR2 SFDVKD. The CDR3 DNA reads TGTGCCACCAGTGATCCAGGGGCTCGCTACAATGAGCAGTTCTTC. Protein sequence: CATSDPGARYNEQFF.

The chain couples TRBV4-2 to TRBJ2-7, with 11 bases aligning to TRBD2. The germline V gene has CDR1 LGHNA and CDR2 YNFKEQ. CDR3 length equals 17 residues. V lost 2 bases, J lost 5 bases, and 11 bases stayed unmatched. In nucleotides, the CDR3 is TGTGCCAGCAGCCAACTCTCTTTGACTAGCGGGACTGACGAGCAGTACTTC. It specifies CASSQLSLTSGTDEQYF.

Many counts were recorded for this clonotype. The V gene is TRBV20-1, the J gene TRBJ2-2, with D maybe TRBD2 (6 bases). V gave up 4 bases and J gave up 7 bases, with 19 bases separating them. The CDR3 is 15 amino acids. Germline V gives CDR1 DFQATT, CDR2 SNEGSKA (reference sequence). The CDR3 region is CSAISPGRAGGELFF. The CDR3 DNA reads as TGCAGTGCTATTTCTCCGGGGCGAGCGGGCGGGGAGCTGTTTTTT.

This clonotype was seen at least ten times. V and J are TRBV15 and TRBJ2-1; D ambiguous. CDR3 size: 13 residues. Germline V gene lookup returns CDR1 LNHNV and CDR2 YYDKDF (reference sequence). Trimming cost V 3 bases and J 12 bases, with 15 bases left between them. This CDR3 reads CATSSSLSGGQFF. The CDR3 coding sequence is TGTGCCACCAGCAGTTCTCTTTCCGGCGGGCAGTTCTTC.

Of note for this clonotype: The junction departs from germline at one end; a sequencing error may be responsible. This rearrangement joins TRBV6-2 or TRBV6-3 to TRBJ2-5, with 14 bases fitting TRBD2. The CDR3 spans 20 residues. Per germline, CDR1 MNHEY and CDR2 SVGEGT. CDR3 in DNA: TGTGCCAGCAGTTACCTTAAAGCCGGGACTAGCGGGGGCCTCCAAGAGACCCAGTGCTTC. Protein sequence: CASSYLKAGTSGGLQETQCF.

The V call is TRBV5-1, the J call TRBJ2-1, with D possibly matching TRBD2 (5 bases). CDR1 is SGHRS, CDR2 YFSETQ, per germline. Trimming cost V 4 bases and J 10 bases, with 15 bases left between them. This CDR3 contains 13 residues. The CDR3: CASSPLGVWEQFF. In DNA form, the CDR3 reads TGCGCCAGCAGCCCGCTCGGGGTGTGGGAGCAGTTCTTC.

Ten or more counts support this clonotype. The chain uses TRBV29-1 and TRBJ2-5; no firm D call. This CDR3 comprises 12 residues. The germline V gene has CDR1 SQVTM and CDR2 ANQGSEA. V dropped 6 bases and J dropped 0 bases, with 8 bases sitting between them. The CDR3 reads CSVQEYQETQYF. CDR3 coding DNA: TGCAGCGTCCAGGAGTACCAAGAGACCCAGTACTTC.

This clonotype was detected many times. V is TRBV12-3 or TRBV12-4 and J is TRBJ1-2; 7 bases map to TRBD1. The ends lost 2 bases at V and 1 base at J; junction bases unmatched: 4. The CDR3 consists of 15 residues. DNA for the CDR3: TGTGCCAGCAGTTTATGGGACAGCAGTAACTATGGCTACACCTTC. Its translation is CASSLWDSSNYGYTF.